The text below deals with one T cell receptor (beta chain). Distinct nucleotide sequences in the sample also encode this CDR3. Trimming removed 0 bases at V and 6 bases at J, with 9 bases between. The length of the CDR3 is 13 residues. From germline, CDR1 is SGHRS and CDR2 YFSETQ. The data originate from a study of blood T cell repertoires in COVID-19. The method was immunoSEQ multiplex PCR; TCRdb's version includes in-frame clones alone and lacks a portion of them. The repertoire consists of about 150,000 clones, with around 86% occurring once and the leading ten covering about 4.4%. The sample consisted of PBMCs or T cells enriched from blood (not recorded which). V and J are TRBV5-1 and TRBJ1-2, with a possible D match to TRBD1 (6 bases). The TCR comes from a man aged 50-59 years who had recovered from COVID-19. The CDR3, as DNA: TGCGCCAGCAGCTTGGAAGGGGACAATGGCTACACCTTC. This sequence encodes CASSLEGDNGYTF.